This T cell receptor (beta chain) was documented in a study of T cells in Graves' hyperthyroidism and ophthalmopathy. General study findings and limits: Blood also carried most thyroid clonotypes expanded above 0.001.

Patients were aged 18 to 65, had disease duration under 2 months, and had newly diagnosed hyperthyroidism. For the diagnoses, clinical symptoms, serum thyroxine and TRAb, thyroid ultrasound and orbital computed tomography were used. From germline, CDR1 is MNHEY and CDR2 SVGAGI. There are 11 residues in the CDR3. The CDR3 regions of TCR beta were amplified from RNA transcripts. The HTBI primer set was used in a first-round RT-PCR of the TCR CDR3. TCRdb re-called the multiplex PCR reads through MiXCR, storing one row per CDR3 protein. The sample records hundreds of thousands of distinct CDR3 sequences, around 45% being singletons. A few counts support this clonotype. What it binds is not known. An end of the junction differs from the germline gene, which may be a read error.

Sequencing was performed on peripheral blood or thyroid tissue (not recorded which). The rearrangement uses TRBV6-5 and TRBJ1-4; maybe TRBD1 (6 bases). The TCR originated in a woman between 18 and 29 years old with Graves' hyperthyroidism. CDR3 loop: CASSRLRGARF. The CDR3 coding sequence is TGTGCCAGCAGTCGCCTTAGGGGGGCGAGATTT.